The sample holds many counts of the clone carrying this T cell receptor (beta chain). Via MiXCR, TCRdb re-called the RACE reads, giving one row per CDR3 protein. The table has some 96,000 distinct CDR3 sequences, about 9% seen once; the top ten hold about 2%. The sample's time point: patch test 2, 6 weeks after DPC sensitization. Treatment here: therapeutic diphenylcyclopropenone sensitization with weekly scalp DPC. Blood draws came first, before each patch test. From whole blood left unfractionated, total RNA was extracted. The source of the sample is a study of human T cells and chemical hapten exposure. Study details: For sensitization, 2% DPC was applied to an approximately 2 cm by approximately 2 cm patch of upper inner arm skin. Patients, predominantly female, presented with alopecia areata, totalis or universalis.

This sequence was found in a woman aged 40 to 50 with alopecia areata. Some clones in this sample may be carry-over from other donors' samples. The specimen comprised whole blood, sampled in connection with sensitization to the hapten diphenylcyclopropenone (DPC).

This CDR3 is CASQGGSREQYF. CDR3 DNA: TGTGCCAGCCAAGGGGGGAGTCGGGAGCAGTACTTC. The chain is built from TRBV27 and TRBJ2-7, with D possibly being TRBD1 or TRBD2 (6 bases each). The CDR3 totals 12 residues. Germline CDR1 reads MNHEY; CDR2 reads SMNVEV (reference sequence). The V gene lost 8 bases and the J gene lost 7 bases, with 15 bases spanning the gap.